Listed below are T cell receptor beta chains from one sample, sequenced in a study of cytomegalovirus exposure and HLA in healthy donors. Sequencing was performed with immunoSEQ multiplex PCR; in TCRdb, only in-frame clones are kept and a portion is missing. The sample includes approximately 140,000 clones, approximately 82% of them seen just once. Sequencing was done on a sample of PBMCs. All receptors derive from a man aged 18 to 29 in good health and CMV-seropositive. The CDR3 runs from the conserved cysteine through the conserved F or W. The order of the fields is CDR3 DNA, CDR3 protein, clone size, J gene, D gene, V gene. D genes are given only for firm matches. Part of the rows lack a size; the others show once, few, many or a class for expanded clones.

TGTGCCGCCGTCCGGGACAGGGTCTCCTCTGGGGCCAACGTCCTGACTTTC	CAAVRDRVSSGANVLTF	.	TRBJ2-6	TRBD1	TRBV7-9
TGTGCCAGCAGTTGGGTTAGCGGGAGTATCTACAATGAGCAGTTCTTC	CASSWVSGSIYNEQFF	.	TRBJ2-1	TRBD2	TRBV6-5
TGTGCCAGCAGCCAAGATGTTAGAAACAACTATGGCTACACCTTC	CASSQDVRNNYGYTF	.	TRBJ1-2	.	TRBV4-2
TGTGCCAGCAGTTCACAGGTCAAGAACACTGAAGCTTTCTTT	CASSSQVKNTEAFF	.	TRBJ1-1	.	TRBV28
TGCGCCAGCAGCTTTGAGACAGGGCTTTCCGAGCAGTACTTC	CASSFETGLSEQYF	.	TRBJ2-7	TRBD1	TRBV5-1
TGTGCCAGCAGACAGGGGAATTTCAACGAGCAGTACTTC	CASRQGNFNEQYF	.	TRBJ2-7	TRBD1	TRBV6-5
TGTGCCAGCAGTCCCCGGTGGCGGGAGGACCCCGAGCAGTACTTC	CASSPRWREDPEQYF	.	TRBJ2-7	TRBD2	TRBV28
TGTGCCAGCAGTTTAGACAGGATTAACTATGGCTACACCTTC	CASSLDRINYGYTF	.	TRBJ1-2	.	TRBV27
TGCAGCGTTGATACCGGGACAGGGTTTACCTACGAGCAGTACTTC	CSVDTGTGFTYEQYF	.	TRBJ2-7	TRBD1	TRBV29-1
TGTGCCTGGAGGGGCGGACTAGCGGGACCCACCGGGGAGCTGTTTTTT	CAWRGGLAGPTGELFF	few	TRBJ2-2	TRBD2	TRBV30
TGTGCCAGCTCACGGGGACTAGCAGAGAACACCGGGGAGCTGTTTTTT	CASSRGLAENTGELFF	.	TRBJ2-2	TRBD2	TRBV18
TGCGCCAGCAGTCCCTCCTTTCAGGGGGATGGGGAGCAGTACTTC	CASSPSFQGDGEQYF	.	TRBJ2-5	TRBD1	TRBV5-1
TGCGCCAGCAGCGAGAGTTCCGAGCAGTACTTC	CASSESSEQYF	.	TRBJ2-7	.	TRBV5-1
TGTGCCAGTAGTATAGCGGGAGGGTTCAACACTGAAGCTTTCTTT	CASSIAGGFNTEAFF	.	TRBJ1-1	.	TRBV19
TGTGCCAGCAGTGGGCTAGTATCGAACACTGAAGCTTTCTTT	CASSGLVSNTEAFF	.	TRBJ1-1	.	TRBV2
TGTGCCAGCAGCCGTCAAGGACTAGCGGGAGGTAATGAGCAGTTCTTC	CASSRQGLAGGNEQFF	few	TRBJ2-1	TRBD2	TRBV7-3
TGTGCCAGCACCCCCTCGGGGACGAACACCGGGGAGCTGTTTTTT	CASTPSGTNTGELFF	.	TRBJ2-2	.	TRBV7-9
TGCGCCAGCAGCTTGGACTTGGAGACAGATACGCAGTATTTT	CASSLDLETDTQYF	once	TRBJ2-3	.	TRBV5-1
TGTGCCAGCAGGGATGGGACTAGCCCTCTATACGAGCAGTACTTC	CASRDGTSPLYEQYF	.	TRBJ2-7	TRBD2	TRBV5-4
TGCGCCAGCAGCCAAGATCGGACTGAAGCTTTCTTT	CASSQDRTEAFF	.	TRBJ1-1	.	TRBV4-1
TGTGCCAGCTCATCAATCCAGAGGGAGCCCCAGCATTTT	CASSSIQREPQHF	once	TRBJ1-5	.	TRBV18
TGTGCCTGGAGTTTTCTGTCCTCTGGAAACACCATATATTTT	CAWSFLSSGNTIYF	.	TRBJ1-3	.	TRBV30
TGTGCCAGCAGCCCCCGGACAGGGGCCGGGGAGCTGTTTTTT	CASSPRTGAGELFF	.	TRBJ2-2	TRBD1	TRBV11-3
TGTGCCAGCACCCAGGACAGGGGGCACACTGAAGCTTTCTTT	CASTQDRGHTEAFF	.	TRBJ1-1	TRBD1	TRBV6-1
TGTGCCAGCAGCTTGGGGGGGGTTCGCAATCAGCCCCAGCATTTT	CASSLGGVRNQPQHF	.	TRBJ1-5	.	TRBV5-6
TGTGCCAGCAGTTTACAAGCGAGCGCCTCCACCGGGGAGCTGTTTTTT	CASSLQASASTGELFF	.	TRBJ2-2	.	TRBV27
TGTGCCAGCAGTTACTCATTAGACATCCCTGAAGCTTTCTTT	CASSYSLDIPEAFF	few	TRBJ1-1	.	TRBV6-6
TGCGCCAGCAGCCCTGGGACAGGGGTGAACTTCGAGCAGTACTTC	CASSPGTGVNFEQYF	once	TRBJ2-7	TRBD1	TRBV5-1
TGTGCCAGCAGTGACAGGGCGGGGGAGACCCAGTACTTC	CASSDRAGETQYF	.	TRBJ2-5	.	TRBV6-1
TGTGCCAGTAGTATCGGACTAGCCCAAGGGAATGAGCAGTTCTTC	CASSIGLAQGNEQFF	.	TRBJ2-1	TRBD2	TRBV19
TGCGCCAGCAGCCCCGACACGTCTGAAGCTTTCTTT	CASSPDTSEAFF	.	TRBJ1-1	.	TRBV5-1
TGCGCCAGCAGCTGGGGGGACAGGGCCTACGAGCAGTACTTC	CASSWGDRAYEQYF	.	TRBJ2-7	TRBD1	TRBV5-1
TGCGCCAGCAGCTTGTCAGCGGGAGGGTCCTACAATGAGCAGTTCTTC	CASSLSAGGSYNEQFF	once	TRBJ2-1	TRBD2	TRBV5-1
TGCGCCAGCAGCGCTGGGACTAGCGGTTGGAGCTCCTACGAGCAGTACTTC	CASSAGTSGWSSYEQYF	.	TRBJ2-7	TRBD2	TRBV5-1
TGTGCCAGCAGTTTAGGATCCAGGGGTTACACTGAAGCTTTCTTT	CASSLGSRGYTEAFF	.	TRBJ1-1	.	TRBV28
TGCAGCGTTGGGGCGCCTAGCGGGAGAGGGGCAAATGAGCAGTTCTTC	CSVGAPSGRGANEQFF	.	TRBJ2-1	TRBD2	TRBV29-1
TGTGCCTGGACCGGAGCCTACGAGCAGTACTTC	CAWTGAYEQYF	.	TRBJ2-7	.	TRBV30
TGTGCCAGTAGTCAGTACGACAGGGCCCTATACAATGAGCAGTTCTTC	CASSQYDRALYNEQFF	.	TRBJ2-1	TRBD1	TRBV19
TGTGCCAGCAGTTACGGGACAGTCCTCTACGAGCAGTACTTC	CASSYGTVLYEQYF	.	TRBJ2-7	TRBD1	TRBV6-5
TGTGCCAGCAGTTACTCAGGGGGTAGCACAGATACGCAGTATTTT	CASSYSGGSTDTQYF	.	TRBJ2-3	.	TRBV6-5
TGTGCCAGCAGCGTAGGACAGGGTTATGGCTACACCTTC	CASSVGQGYGYTF	.	TRBJ1-2	TRBD1	TRBV9
TGCGCCAGCAGCCCGATTACTAGCGGCGTCGGAGAGACCCAGTACTTC	CASSPITSGVGETQYF	.	TRBJ2-5	TRBD2	TRBV4-1
TGTGCCAGCAGCCTAGGACTGTCCCTCATTTACAATGAGCAGTTCTTC	CASSLGLSLIYNEQFF	.	TRBJ2-1	.	TRBV5-5
TGTGCCAGCAGCCAAGAGGTTAGCGGAACTTCCTACGAGCAGTACTTC	CASSQEVSGTSYEQYF	.	TRBJ2-7	.	TRBV4-2
TGTGCCAGCAAACCGGGACAGGGGAACACTGAAGCTTTCTTT	CASKPGQGNTEAFF	once	TRBJ1-1	TRBD1	TRBV28
TGTGCCAGCAACCCCGTTGCGCTTCACTACGAGCAGTACTTC	CASNPVALHYEQYF	.	TRBJ2-7	.	TRBV6-6
TGTGCCAGCAGTTTCTTAAAGCACCAAGAGACCCAGTACTTC	CASSFLKHQETQYF	once	TRBJ2-5	.	TRBV28
TGTGCCAGCAGCTCAGGACCGACAGGTGCAGCCAAAAACATTCAGTACTTC	CASSSGPTGAAKNIQYF	.	TRBJ2-4	.	TRBV7-9
TGTGCCAGCAGCCTAGCGGACTTCACTGAAGCTTTCTTT	CASSLADFTEAFF	few	TRBJ1-1	.	TRBV28
TGTGCCAGCAGGGACAGCTCCTACGAGCAGTACTTC	CASRDSSYEQYF	.	TRBJ2-7	.	TRBV27
TGTGCCAGCAGTTCCCTCGAGGGAGCCGACTATGAAAAACTGTTTTTT	CASSSLEGADYEKLFF	.	TRBJ1-4	.	TRBV27
TGCGCCAGCAGCTTGGTGGTACCGCCTAACGAGCAGTACTTC	CASSLVVPPNEQYF	.	TRBJ2-7	.	TRBV5-1
TGTGCCAGCAGCCCCGGGACAGGGCTCACTGAAGCTTTCTTT	CASSPGTGLTEAFF	.	TRBJ1-1	TRBD1	TRBV7-9
TGTGCCAGCAGCCTTGCTAGGGGCTACGAGCAGTACTTC	CASSLARGYEQYF	.	TRBJ2-7	.	TRBV28
TGTGCCAGCAGCTTAGGCTCAGGGGGCAATCAGCCCCAGCATTTT	CASSLGSGGNQPQHF	.	TRBJ1-5	.	TRBV7-6
TGCAGCGTTGAAGATCTAGGCCCCCCGGGCTACACCTTC	CSVEDLGPPGYTF	.	TRBJ1-2	.	TRBV29-1
TGTGCCAGTAGTGACCACAGGGACCTGAACACTGAAGCTTTCTTT	CASSDHRDLNTEAFF	.	TRBJ1-1	.	TRBV19
TGTGCCAGCAGGGGACTAGCGGGAGAAGAGGGCTATGAGCAGTTCTTC	CASRGLAGEEGYEQFF	.	TRBJ2-1	TRBD2	TRBV25-1
TGTGCCAGCACCACCCACGGAGACAATGAGCAGTTCTTC	CASTTHGDNEQFF	few	TRBJ2-1	.	TRBV28